The 11 T cell receptor beta chains in this list originate from one sample, sequenced in a study of T cell clonotyping in hematopoietic cell transplantation. Time point noted: recipient sample about 28 days before transplant, after cytoreduction. Data came from immunoSEQ multiplex PCR; TCRdb stores just in-frame clones and leaves some out. The sample holds some 16,000 clones; 90% to 95% are singletons and the top ten take under 2%. The input for sequencing was peripheral blood mononuclear cells, taken before stem cell transplant. The receptors derive from a man aged 18 to 35 with biphenotypic leukemia. Some clones in this sample may be carry-over from other donors' samples.

V and J are TRBV27 and TRBJ1-2; D is perhaps TRBD1 (5 bases). Trimming removed 3 bases from V and 4 bases from J, with 15 bases in between. The germline CDR1 and CDR2 sequences are MNHEY and SMNVEV (reference sequence). The CDR3 has 15 residues. CDR3 residues: CASSLAVGDFYGYTF. Written as DNA, the CDR3 is TGTGCCAGCAGTTTGGCTGTAGGGGACTTCTATGGCTACACCTTC.

This sequence joins TRBV7-3 and TRBJ2-7; 12 positions match TRBD1. The CDR3 totals 14 residues. Looked up from germline, CDR1 is SGHTA and CDR2 is FQGTGA. Losses at the gene ends were 6 bases for V and 7 bases for J; bases not matched to a gene: 7. The CDR3 coding sequence is TGTGCCAGCAGTCCGGGACAGGGGGCGTGGGAGCAGTACTTC. Translating gives CASSPGQGAWEQYF.

This clone was detected once. The chain couples TRBV4-1 to TRBJ1-1; D remains ambiguous. Trimming removed 4 bases from V and 0 bases from J, with 12 bases in between. The CDR3 is 15 residues long. From germline, CDR1 is MGHRA and CDR2 YSYEKL. CDR3 residues: CASSPREGMNTEAFF. The CDR3 coding sequence is TGCGCCAGCAGCCCTAGGGAAGGTATGAACACTGAAGCTTTCTTT.

The gene calls are TRBV30 and TRBJ1-3; D unresolved. The CDR3 is 13 amino acids. In germline, CDR1 is GTSNPN, CDR2 SVGIG (reference sequence). Trimming stripped 4 bases from V and 1 base from J, with 8 bases between. CDR3 loop: CAWIFKSGNTIYF. CDR3 nucleotides: TGTGCCTGGATTTTCAAATCTGGAAACACCATATATTTT.

This chain's CDR3 is CASSQVVQGNEKLFF. CDR3 bases: TGCGCCAGCAGCCAAGTCGTCCAGGGGAATGAAAAACTGTTTTTT. The chain recombines TRBV4-1 with TRBJ1-4, with D perhaps matching TRBD1 (6 bases). Trimming removed 1 base at V and 5 bases at J, with 11 bases between. The CDR3 has 15 amino acids. Germline CDR1 is MGHRA and CDR2 is YSYEKL.

This chain links TRBV5-1 with TRBJ2-3; TRBD2 matches at 7 bases. V lost 0 bases and J lost 5; bases outside the gene matches: 15. The germline CDR1 and CDR2 sequences are SGHRS and YFSETQ. The CDR3 contains 18 residues. This CDR3 reads CASSLAVGGSIPQDTQYF. The CDR3 nucleotides are TGCGCCAGCAGCTTGGCCGTCGGGGGGTCCATTCCGCAAGATACGCAGTATTTT.

The chain is built from TRBV11-2 and TRBJ2-7; D is undetermined. The V and J ends lost 4 bases and 3 bases respectively, with 4 bases between them. The CDR3 contains 11 residues. Germline V gene sequence: CDR1 SGHAT, CDR2 FQNNGV. CDR3 DNA: TGTGCCAGCAGCTACGGCTACGAGCAGTACTTC. This translates into CASSYGYEQYF.

This rearrangement joins TRBV29-1 to TRBJ2-2; TRBD1 matches at 9 bases. V trimming: 4 bases; J trimming: 1 base; junction bases outside the gene matches: 4. The CDR3 is 15 amino acids. From germline, CDR1 is SQVTM and CDR2 ANQGSEA. CDR3 in amino acids: CSVGGQGRNTGELFF. The DNA of the CDR3 is TGCAGCGTTGGGGGACAGGGCCGGAACACCGGGGAGCTGTTTTTT.

This rearrangement joins TRBV6-1 to TRBJ2-3; perhaps TRBD2 as D (5 bases). Germline V gene sequence: CDR1 MNHNS, CDR2 SASEGT. CDR3 length: 15 residues. Trimming left V 6 bases short and J 3 bases short, with 16 bases between. The CDR3: CASSPLGVATDTQYF. The CDR3 DNA sequence: TGTGCCAGCAGCCCATTAGGAGTAGCGACAGATACGCAGTATTTT.

J is TRBJ2-7 and V is TRBV6-5; D unresolved. Germline CDR1 MNHEY, CDR2 SVGAGI. The CDR3 loop spans 14 amino acids. Trimming removed 0 bases at V and 5 bases at J, with 11 bases between. Here the CDR3 reads CASSYSRVPDEQYF. CDR3 DNA sequence: TGTGCCAGCAGTTACTCGCGAGTTCCGGACGAGCAGTACTTC.

This sequence joins TRBV7-2 and TRBJ1-6; D unclear. Trimming shortened V by 5 bases and J by 7 bases, and 15 bases separated the two germline ends. The CDR3 covers 15 residues. The V gene's germline CDR1 is SGHTA and CDR2 FQGNSA. The CDR3 nucleotides read TGTGCCAGCAGCCGACGGCCCCTAGGGAATTCACCCCTCCACTTT. It codes for CASSRRPLGNSPLHF.